Presented here are 6 T cell receptor beta chains from one specimen sequenced in a study of monozygotic twins with inflammatory bowel disease. TCRdb processed the 5' RACE reads again and assigns one entry to each CDR3 protein, with no DNA. The repertoire table contains 330,000 or so distinct CDR3 sequences. What was sequenced was blood. These receptor sequences come from a human donor with ulcerative colitis or Crohn's disease, or a healthy co-twin of an affected twin (not recorded which).

The rearrangement uses TRBV5-1 and TRBJ2-1. CDR3 size: 13 residues. The V gene's germline CDR1 is SGHRS and CDR2 YFSETQ. The CDR3 sequence is CASSLGPLDEQFF.

The chain couples TRBV20-1 to TRBJ1-2. The CDR3 loop spans 13 amino acids. Germline loops: CDR1 DFQATT, CDR2 SNEGSKA (reference sequence). The CDR3 sequence is CSATWGLGYGYTF.

This chain joins TRBV11-2 and TRBJ2-7; TCRdb indicates TRBD2, and absent DNA this call remains unverified. Germline CDR1 is SGHAT and CDR2 is FQNNGV. The CDR3 runs to 14 residues. CDR3: CASTPSGGYYEQYF.

This chain connects TRBV11-2 to TRBJ1-5. This CDR3 is built from 16 residues. The germline V gene encodes CDR1 SGHAT and CDR2 FQNNGV. CDR3 sequence: CASSLGTAVSNQPQHF.

The rearrangement joins TRBV14 to TRBJ1-1; the TCRdb call, TRBD1, lacks DNA for checking. CDR1 and CDR2 (germline): SGHDN, FVKESK. The CDR3 runs 15 residues. CDR3 sequence reads: CASSLFGGVRTEAFF.

The genes are TRBV25-1 and TRBJ1-3; TCRdb calls TRBD1, which cannot be checked without DNA. This CDR3 comprises 16 residues. Germline V gene sequence: CDR1 MGHDK, CDR2 SYGVNS. The CDR3 spells CASSGTALLSGNTIYF.